Each of the 19 T cell receptor beta chains below was sequenced from the same sample in a study of blood T cell repertoires in COVID-19. Repertoires were generated with immunoSEQ multiplex PCR, while TCRdb's copy carries only in-frame clones and drops some. Of 150,000 to 200,000 clones listed, less than 85% are singletons. Sequencing used peripheral blood. The source is a human donor with acute or convalescent COVID-19. The donor label of this sample is uncertain.

This clone was detected only once. The V gene is TRBV15, the J gene TRBJ2-2; 9 bases map to TRBD2. CDR1 and CDR2 from the germline V gene are LNHNV and YYDKDF (reference sequence). The CDR3 is made up of 16 amino acids. V lost 0 bases to trimming and J lost 6 bases; unmatched junction nucleotides: 5. The CDR3 coding sequence is TGTGCCACCAGCAGAGATTTGCGGGGGGGATCCGGGGAGCTGTTTTTT. Its translation is CATSRDLRGGSGELFF.

This sequence joins TRBV27 and TRBJ2-3; a weak D match, TRBD2 (7 bases). The ends were cut back, 5 bases at V and 6 bases at J, with 15 bases in the middle. CDR3 length: 14 amino acids. The germline V gene encodes CDR1 MNHEY and CDR2 SMNVEV (reference sequence). In nucleotides, the CDR3 is TGTGCCAGCAGTAAGGGGGGGGTATGGGATACGCAGTATTTT. It is translated as CASSKGGVWDTQYF.

The chain recombines TRBV3-1 (or the pseudogene TRBV3-2) with TRBJ2-5; TRBD2 agrees at 7 bases. Germline V gene lookup returns CDR1 LGHDT and CDR2 YNNKEL (reference sequence). V was clipped by 1 base and J by 6 bases; unmatched bases: 11. This CDR3 is 16 amino acids long. The CDR3 DNA is TGTGCCAGCAGCCAAGGAGGGCGGGGGAATTCACAGACCCAGTACTTC. Translated: CASSQGGRGNSQTQYF.

This clone was counted between two and nine times. CDR3: CASSILGGGASEQFF. CDR3 in DNA: TGTGCCAGTAGTATTCTGGGCGGGGGGGCTTCAGAGCAGTTCTTC. The rearrangement uses TRBV19 and TRBJ2-1, with 9 bases identical to TRBD2. Germline V gene lookup returns CDR1 LNHDA and CDR2 SQIVND (reference sequence). The CDR3 totals 15 residues. With 3 bases clipped from V and 10 bases from J, the junction kept 10 bases outside the gene matches.

The rearrangement uses TRBV5-6 and TRBJ1-1; tentative D call: TRBD1 (6 bases). This CDR3 has 14 amino acids. V dropped 2 bases and J dropped 0 bases, with 8 bases sitting between them. CDR1 SGHDT and CDR2 YYEEEE come from the germline V gene. CDR3 sequence reads: CASSFTGMNTEAFF. DNA of the CDR3: TGTGCCAGCAGCTTTACAGGGATGAACACTGAAGCTTTCTTT.

The genes are TRBV19 and TRBJ1-3; D is uncertain. The CDR3 is 13 residues long. V was trimmed by 9 bases and J by 4 bases, leaving 13 bases between them. Per the germline V gene, CDR1 is LNHDA and CDR2 is SQIVND (reference sequence). DNA for the CDR3: TGTGCCAGCAGCAGTGGAGGCGGAAACACCATATATTTT. Amino acids: CASSSGGGNTIYF.

The chain combines TRBV5-5 with TRBJ2-1; 9 bases map to TRBD1. The CDR3 runs to 16 residues. In germline, CDR1 is SGHKS, CDR2 YYEKEE (reference sequence). J gave up 3 bases and V 0 bases, and 4 bases lay outside the gene matches. DNA for the CDR3: TGTGCCAGCAGCTTGGGACCGGGACAGGGCTACAATGAGCAGTTCTTC. Residues: CASSLGPGQGYNEQFF.

The genes are TRBV28 and TRBJ1-5, with a weak D call TRBD1 (5 bases). Germline V lookup: CDR1 MDHEN, CDR2 SYDVKM. Trimming stripped 7 bases from V and 1 base from J, with 20 bases between. This CDR3 region has 17 residues. CDR3 sequence (DNA): TGTGCCAGCAAGGGGCAGCAAGGCGTAGGGAGCAATCAGCCCCAGCATTTT. This codes for CASKGQQGVGSNQPQHF.

The V gene is TRBV27, the J gene TRBJ1-5; D is uncertain. The V gene lost 6 bases and the J gene lost 9 bases, with 18 bases spanning the gap. Germline V gene lookup returns CDR1 MNHEY and CDR2 SMNVEV (reference sequence). The CDR3 has 14 residues. The CDR3 bases are TGTGCCAGCAGCCCGCCAGAAGGAGAAGGGCCCCAGCATTTT. Translating it yields CASSPPEGEGPQHF.

This sequence joins TRBV24-1 and TRBJ2-5; the D gene is possibly TRBD1 (6 bases). CDR3 size: 15 residues. The V gene's germline CDR1 is KGHDR and CDR2 SFDVKD. V was trimmed by 2 bases and J by 5 bases, leaving 14 bases between them. In DNA form, the CDR3 reads TGTGCCACCAGTGATTCAAACCAGGGGCGGGAGACCCAGTACTTC. Translating gives CATSDSNQGRETQYF.

This clone came up a few times. V usage is TRBV5-1 and J usage is TRBJ1-5, with TRBD1 matching 9 bases. The CDR3 has 15 amino acids. J was trimmed by 7 bases and V by 2 bases; bases with no gene match: 7. Looked up from germline, CDR1 is SGHRS and CDR2 is YFSETQ. CDR3 region: CASSFTGGREQPQHF. CDR3 nucleotides: TGCGCCAGCAGCTTTACAGGGGGCCGGGAACAGCCCCAGCATTTT. Variable domain in full (rest from reference TRBV5-1 and TRBJ1-5): KAGVTQTPRYLIKTRGQQVTLSCSPISGHRSVSWYQQTPGQGLQFLFEYFSETQRNKGNFPGRFSGRQFSNSRSEMNVSTLELGDSALYLCASSFTGGREQPQHFGDGTRLSIL.

The V gene is TRBV29-1, the J gene TRBJ1-3; a possible D gene is TRBD1 (6 bases). Germline CDR1 is SQVTM and CDR2 is ANQGSEA. Trimming removed 7 bases from V and 4 bases from J, with 14 bases in between. CDR3 size: 13 residues. The CDR3 spells CSASDSTGNTIYF. The CDR3 nucleotides are TGCAGCGCATCGGACAGTACGGGAAACACCATATATTTT.

The rearrangement joins TRBV28 to TRBJ1-2, with D uncertain. Germline CDR1 reads MDHEN; CDR2 reads SYDVKM. This CDR3 is built from 15 residues. Trimming left V 3 bases short and J 4 bases short, with 15 bases between. CDR3 amino acids: CASSFGHSGSYGYTF. CDR3 bases: TGTGCCAGCAGTTTTGGGCATTCAGGAAGCTATGGCTACACCTTC.

The table lists this clone with a count of one. V usage is TRBV2 and J usage is TRBJ1-5; weak D call: TRBD1 (5 bases). This CDR3 spans 15 amino acids. Looked up from germline, CDR1 is SNHLY and CDR2 is FYNNEI. Trimming left V 2 bases short and J 3 bases short, with 11 bases between. The CDR3 reads CASSESGRVNQPQHF. As DNA, the CDR3 is TGTGCCAGCAGTGAATCGGGCAGGGTCAATCAGCCCCAGCATTTT.

This chain links TRBV11-2 with TRBJ2-4, with 7 bases matching TRBD1. After removal of 0 bases from V and 1 base from J, the junction contained 6 bases not matched to a gene. The CDR3 length is 17 residues. Germline V gene lookup returns CDR1 SGHAT and CDR2 FQNNGV. CDR3 DNA sequence: TGTGCCAGCAGCTTAGATCTGTGGGGACAGGCCAAAAACATTCAGTACTTC. Protein: CASSLDLWGQAKNIQYF.

V gene TRBV10-1 combines with J gene TRBJ2-2; 7 bases map to TRBD1. The germline CDR1 and CDR2 sequences are WNHNN and SYGVQD (reference sequence). This CDR3 region has 19 residues. Trimming removed 6 bases from V and 0 bases from J; junction bases left unmatched: 16. The CDR3 DNA reads as TGCGCCAGCAGCCTAACTGTCCCGGGACAGCACGCGAACACCGGGGAGCTGTTTTTT. Its translation: CASSLTVPGQHANTGELFF.

The V call is TRBV6-5, the J call TRBJ1-3, with TRBD1 identical over 7 bases. CDR3 length: 14 residues. With V trimmed by 6 bases and J by 2 bases, 4 bases remained unmatched. In germline, CDR1 is MNHEY, CDR2 SVGAGI. CDR3 sequence reads: CASRADRAGNTIYF. CDR3 bases: TGTGCCAGCAGGGCCGACAGGGCTGGAAACACCATATATTTT.

The rearrangement joins TRBV19 to TRBJ1-1; 7 positions match TRBD1. The CDR3 runs to 17 residues. Germline V gives CDR1 LNHDA, CDR2 SQIVND (reference sequence). Trimming removed 5 bases from V and 3 bases from J; junction bases left unmatched: 15. The CDR3 DNA sequence: TGTGCCAGTAGTCCTCGACAGGGTTCGGGGAGATACACTGAAGCTTTCTTT. Its protein is CASSPRQGSGRYTEAFF. Full variable domain (outside the CDR3, taken from reference TRBV19 and TRBJ1-1): DGGITQSPKYLFRKEGQNVTLSCEQNLNHDAMYWYRQDPGQGLRLIYYSQIVNDFQKGDIAEGYSVSREKKESFPLTVTSAQKNPTAFYLCASSPRQGSGRYTEAFFGQGTRLTVV.

This chain joins TRBV3-1 (or the pseudogene TRBV3-2) and TRBJ1-5, with D uncertain. V lost 5 bases and J 4 bases, leaving 9 bases between the germline ends. CDR1 and CDR2 (germline): LGHDT, YNNKEL (reference sequence). The CDR3 runs to 13 residues. The CDR3 loop reads CASSSRENQPQHF. The CDR3 DNA follows: TGTGCCAGCAGCTCTCGGGAAAATCAGCCCCAGCATTTT.